This TCR beta chain was identified during a study of beta chain features in type 1 diabetes. Whole-study findings and limits: TCRB CDR3s were moderately but significantly shorter in Type 1 diabetes patients in all four CD4+ subsets.

Isolated RNA was reverse transcribed in full, so expressed TCRB transcripts were sequenced. Measured with immunoSEQ multiplex PCR; TCRdb has only the in-frame clones, and not every one. The repertoire includes around 250,000 clones, approximately 25% of them detected once, and around 0.013% sits in the top ten. This clone has only a few counts. Its cognate antigen is unknown. CDR3 length: 14 amino acids. Germline-derived CDR1 and CDR2 are SQVTM and ANQGSEA. J gave up 8 bases and V 6 bases, and 11 bases lay outside the gene matches. The clonotype originates from a woman aged 25 to 39 with type 1 diabetes. Sample: naive CD4+ T cells from blood. The chain has TRBV29-1 and TRBJ1-2, with 11 bases identical to TRBD1. The CDR3 sequence is CSVLDRGLVGGYTF. For the CDR3, the DNA is TGCAGCGTCCTGGACAGGGGGCTTGTGGGGGGCTACACCTTC.